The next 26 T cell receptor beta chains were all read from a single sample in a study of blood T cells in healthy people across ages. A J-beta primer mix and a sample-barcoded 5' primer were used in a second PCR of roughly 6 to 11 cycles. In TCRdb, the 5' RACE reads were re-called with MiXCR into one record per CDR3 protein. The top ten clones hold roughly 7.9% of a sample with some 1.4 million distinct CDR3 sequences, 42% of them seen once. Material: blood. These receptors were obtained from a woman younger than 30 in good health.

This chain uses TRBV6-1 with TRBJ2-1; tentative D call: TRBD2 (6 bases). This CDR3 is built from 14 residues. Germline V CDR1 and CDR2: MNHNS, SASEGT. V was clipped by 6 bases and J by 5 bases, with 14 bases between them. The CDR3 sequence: CASRDRDSNNEQFF. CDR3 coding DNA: TGTGCCAGCAGGGACCGGGACTCGAACAATGAGCAGTTCTTC.

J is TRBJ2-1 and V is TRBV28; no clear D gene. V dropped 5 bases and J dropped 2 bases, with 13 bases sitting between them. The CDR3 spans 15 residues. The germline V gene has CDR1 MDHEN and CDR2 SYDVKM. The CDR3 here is CASSRGRQPYNEQFF. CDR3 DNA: TGTGCCAGCAGTCGAGGAAGGCAGCCCTACAATGAGCAGTTCTTC.

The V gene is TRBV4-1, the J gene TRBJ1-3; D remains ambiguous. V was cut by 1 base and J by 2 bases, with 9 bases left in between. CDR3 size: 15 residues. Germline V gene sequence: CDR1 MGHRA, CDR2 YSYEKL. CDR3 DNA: TGCGCCAGCAGCCAAGGTCGGGGAACTGGAAACACCATATATTTT. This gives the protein CASSQGRGTGNTIYF.

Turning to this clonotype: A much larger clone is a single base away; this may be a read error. CDR3 region: CAGGRGNTEAFF. The CDR3 DNA is TGTGCCGGCGGGCGGGGTAACACTGAAGCTTTCTTT. V is TRBV27 and J is TRBJ1-1; D not resolved. The germline gives CDR1 MNHEY, CDR2 SMNVEV (reference sequence). With 11 bases removed from V and 2 bases from J, the gap between germline ends came to 12 bases. CDR3 length: 12 residues.

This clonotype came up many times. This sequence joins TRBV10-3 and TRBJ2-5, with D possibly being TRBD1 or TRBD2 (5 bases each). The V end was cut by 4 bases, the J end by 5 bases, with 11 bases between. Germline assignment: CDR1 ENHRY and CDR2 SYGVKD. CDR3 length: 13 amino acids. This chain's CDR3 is CAISVMGTETQYF. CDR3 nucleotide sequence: TGTGCCATCAGTGTCATGGGGACGGAGACCCAGTACTTC.

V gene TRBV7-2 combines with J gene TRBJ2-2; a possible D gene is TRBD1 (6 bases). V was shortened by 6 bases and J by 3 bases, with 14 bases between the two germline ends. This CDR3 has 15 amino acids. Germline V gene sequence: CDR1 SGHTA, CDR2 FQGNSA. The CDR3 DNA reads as TGTGCCAGCAGTCCCCGGACAGAACACACCGGGGAGCTGTTTTTT. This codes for CASSPRTEHTGELFF.

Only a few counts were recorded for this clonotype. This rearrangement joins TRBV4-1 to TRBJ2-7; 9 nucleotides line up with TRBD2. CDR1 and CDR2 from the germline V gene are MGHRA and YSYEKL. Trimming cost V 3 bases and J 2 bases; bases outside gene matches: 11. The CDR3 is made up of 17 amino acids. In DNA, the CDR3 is TGCGCCAGCAGCCACCAGAGGGGTCTAGCGGGAACCTACGAGCAGTACTTC. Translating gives CASSHQRGLAGTYEQYF.

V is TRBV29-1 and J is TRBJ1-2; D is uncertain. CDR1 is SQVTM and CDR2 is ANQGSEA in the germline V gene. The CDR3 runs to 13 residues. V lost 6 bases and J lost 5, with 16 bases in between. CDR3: CSVATSGDYGYTF. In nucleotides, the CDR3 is TGCAGCGTGGCCACCTCAGGAGATTATGGCTACACCTTC.

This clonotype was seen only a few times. CDR3 protein: CSVALGSGNQPQHF. The CDR3 coding sequence is TGCAGCGTCGCTTTAGGGAGTGGCAATCAGCCCCAGCATTTT. V gene TRBV29-1 combines with J gene TRBJ1-5; D unclear. Trimming took off 6 bases at V and 2 bases at J, with 14 bases between the two ends. CDR3 length: 14 residues. Germline V gene data show CDR1 as SQVTM and CDR2 as ANQGSEA.

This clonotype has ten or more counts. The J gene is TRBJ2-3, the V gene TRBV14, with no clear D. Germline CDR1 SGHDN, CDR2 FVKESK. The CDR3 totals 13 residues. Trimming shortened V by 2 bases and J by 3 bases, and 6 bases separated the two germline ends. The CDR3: CASSQYRTDTQYF. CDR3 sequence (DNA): TGTGCCAGCAGCCAATACCGAACAGATACGCAGTATTTT.

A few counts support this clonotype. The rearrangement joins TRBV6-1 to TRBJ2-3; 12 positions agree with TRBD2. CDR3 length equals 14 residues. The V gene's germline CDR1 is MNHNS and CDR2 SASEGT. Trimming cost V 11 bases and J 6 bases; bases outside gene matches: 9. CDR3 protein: CASLAGGPRDTQYF. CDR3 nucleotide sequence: TGTGCCTCCCTAGCGGGAGGGCCTCGGGATACGCAGTATTTT.

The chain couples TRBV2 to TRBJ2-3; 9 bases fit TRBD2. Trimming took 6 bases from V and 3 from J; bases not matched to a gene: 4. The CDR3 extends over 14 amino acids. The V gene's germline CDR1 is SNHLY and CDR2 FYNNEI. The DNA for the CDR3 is TGTGCCAGCAGGCCGGGACTAGCAACAGATACGCAGTATTTT. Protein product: CASRPGLATDTQYF.

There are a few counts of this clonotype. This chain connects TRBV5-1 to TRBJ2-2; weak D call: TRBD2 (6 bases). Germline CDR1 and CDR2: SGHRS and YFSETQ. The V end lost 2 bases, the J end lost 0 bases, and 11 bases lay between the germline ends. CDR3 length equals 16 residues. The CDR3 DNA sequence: TGCGCCAGCAGCTTTTTGGGGGGTTCGAACACCGGGGAGCTGTTTTTT. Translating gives CASSFLGGSNTGELFF.

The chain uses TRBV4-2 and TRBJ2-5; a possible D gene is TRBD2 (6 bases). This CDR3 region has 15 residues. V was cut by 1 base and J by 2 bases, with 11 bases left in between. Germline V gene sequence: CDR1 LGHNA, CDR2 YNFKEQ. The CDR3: CASSQGDSRQETQYF. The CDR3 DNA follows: TGTGCCAGCAGCCAAGGGGACTCCCGACAAGAGACCCAGTACTTC.

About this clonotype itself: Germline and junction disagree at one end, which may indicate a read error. CDR3 sequence (DNA): TGTGCCGCCAGTGAGCCAGGGGGACGGAGGGAGCAGTTCTTC. Translating gives CAASEPGGRREQFF. J is TRBJ2-1 and V is TRBV24-1; TRBD1 aligns across 7 bases. This CDR3 contains 14 residues. Germline assignment: CDR1 KGHDR and CDR2 SFDVKD.

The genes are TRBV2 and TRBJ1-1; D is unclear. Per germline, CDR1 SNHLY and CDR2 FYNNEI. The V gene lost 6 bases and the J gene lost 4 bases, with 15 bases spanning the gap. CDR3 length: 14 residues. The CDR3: CASSAQVLLTEAFF. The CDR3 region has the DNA TGTGCCAGCAGCGCGCAAGTTTTGCTCACTGAAGCTTTCTTT. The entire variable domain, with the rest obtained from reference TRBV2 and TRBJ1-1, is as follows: EPEVTQTPSHQVTQMGQEVILRCVPISNHLYFYWYRQILGQKVEFLVSFYNNEISEKSEIFDDQFSVERPDGSNFTLKIRSTKLEDSAMYFCASSAQVLLTEAFFGQGTRLTVV.

The CDR3 spells CASRRSGGQETQYF. The CDR3 DNA follows: TGTGCCAGCCGTAGAAGCGGGGGCCAAGAGACCCAGTACTTC. The chain carries TRBV6-1 and TRBJ2-5; 8 bases are a match to TRBD2. The CDR3 has 14 residues. J was trimmed by 1 base and V by 8 bases; bases with no gene match: 6. Germline V lookup: CDR1 MNHNS, CDR2 SASEGT.

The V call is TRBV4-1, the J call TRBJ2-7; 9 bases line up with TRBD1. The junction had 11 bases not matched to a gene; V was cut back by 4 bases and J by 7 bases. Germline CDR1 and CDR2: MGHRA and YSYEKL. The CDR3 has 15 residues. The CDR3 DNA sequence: TGCGCCAGCAGCCCCGGGACAGGGTCCTACAATGAGCAGTACTTC. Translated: CASSPGTGSYNEQYF.

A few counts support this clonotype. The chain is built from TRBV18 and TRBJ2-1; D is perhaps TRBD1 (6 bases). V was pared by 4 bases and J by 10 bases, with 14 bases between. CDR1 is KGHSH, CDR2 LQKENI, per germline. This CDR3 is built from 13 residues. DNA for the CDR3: TGTGCCAGCTCACTCATAACAGGGATAGAGCAGTTCTTC. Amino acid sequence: CASSLITGIEQFF.

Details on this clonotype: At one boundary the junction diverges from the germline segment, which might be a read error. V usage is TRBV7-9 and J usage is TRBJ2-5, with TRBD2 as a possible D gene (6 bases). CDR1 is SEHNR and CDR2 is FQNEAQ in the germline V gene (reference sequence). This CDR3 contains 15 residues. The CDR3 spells CASGLAGLEGETQYF. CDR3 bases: TGTGCCAGCGGCTTAGCCGGGCTGGAGGGGGAGACCCAGTACTTC.

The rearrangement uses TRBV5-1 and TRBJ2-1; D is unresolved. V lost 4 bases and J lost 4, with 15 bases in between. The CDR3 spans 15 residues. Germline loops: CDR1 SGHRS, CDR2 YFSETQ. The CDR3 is CASSPVVTLYNEQFF. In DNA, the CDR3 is TGCGCCAGCAGCCCCGTAGTGACCCTTTACAATGAGCAGTTCTTC.

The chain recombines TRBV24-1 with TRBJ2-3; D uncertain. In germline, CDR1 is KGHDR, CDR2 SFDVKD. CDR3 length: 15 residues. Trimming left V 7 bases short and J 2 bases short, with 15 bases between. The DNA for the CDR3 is TGTGCCACCAGCCCCCGAGGCCAACACACAGATACGCAGTATTTT. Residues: CATSPRGQHTDTQYF.

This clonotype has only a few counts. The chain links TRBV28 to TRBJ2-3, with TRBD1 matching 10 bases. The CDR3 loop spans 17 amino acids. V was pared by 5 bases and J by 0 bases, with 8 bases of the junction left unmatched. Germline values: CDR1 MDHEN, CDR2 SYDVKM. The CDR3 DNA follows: TGTGCCAGCAGTGCCCCCCGGACAGGGGGGAGCACAGATACGCAGTATTTT. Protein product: CASSAPRTGGSTDTQYF. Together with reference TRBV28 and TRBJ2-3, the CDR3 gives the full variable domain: DVKVTQSSRYLVKRTGEKVFLECVQDMDHENMFWYRQDPGLGLRLIYFSYDVKMKEKGDIPEGYSVSREKKERFSLILESASTNQTSMYLCASSAPRTGGSTDTQYFGPGTRLTVL.

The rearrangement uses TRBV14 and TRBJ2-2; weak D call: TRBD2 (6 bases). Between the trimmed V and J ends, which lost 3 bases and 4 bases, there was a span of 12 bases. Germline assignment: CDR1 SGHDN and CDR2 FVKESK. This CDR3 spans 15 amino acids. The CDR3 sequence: CASSQNWGVTGELFF. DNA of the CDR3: TGTGCCAGCAGCCAGAACTGGGGGGTCACCGGGGAGCTGTTTTTT.

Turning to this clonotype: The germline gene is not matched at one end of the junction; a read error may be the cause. The CDR3 is CASGFLSGRARNIQYF. In DNA form, the CDR3 reads TGTGCTAGTGGTTTCCTCAGCGGGAGGGCCAGAAACATTCAGTACTTC. V usage is TRBV12-5 and J usage is TRBJ2-4, with 10 bases identical to TRBD2. The CDR3 contains 16 residues. Germline CDR1 reads LGHNT; CDR2 reads FRNRAP. The full variable domain, rest sourced from reference TRBV12-5 and TRBJ2-4, is DARVTQTPRHKVTEMGQEVTMRCQPILGHNTVFWYRQTMMQGLELLAYFRNRAPLDDSGMPKDRFSAEMPDATLATLKIQPSEPRDSAVYFCASGFLSGRARNIQYFGAGTRLSVL.

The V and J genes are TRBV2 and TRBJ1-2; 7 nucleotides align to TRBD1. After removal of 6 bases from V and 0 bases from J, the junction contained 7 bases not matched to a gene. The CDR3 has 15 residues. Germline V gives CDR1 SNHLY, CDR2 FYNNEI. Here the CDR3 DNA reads TGTGCCAGCAGGGACAGGATTACCTCTAACTATGGCTACACCTTC. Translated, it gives CASRDRITSNYGYTF. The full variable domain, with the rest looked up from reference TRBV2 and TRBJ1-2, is EPEVTQTPSHQVTQMGQEVILRCVPISNHLYFYWYRQILGQKVEFLVSFYNNEISEKSEIFDDQFSVERPDGSNFTLKIRSTKLEDSAMYFCASRDRITSNYGYTFGSGTRLTVV.